The 21 T cell receptor beta chains below were found in one sample sequenced in a study of CD8+CD57+ T cells in acquired aplastic anemia. Patients who underwent sequencing had shown CD8+CD57+ cell expansion by flow cytometry. Genomic DNA served as template for TCR beta VDJ and CDR3 profiling. MiXCR, applied by TCRdb to the reads, yields one record per CDR3 protein. Of hundreds of thousands of distinct CDR3 sequences listed, under 65% are singletons. Sequenced sample: sorted CD4+, CD8+, or CD8+CD57+ T cells (not recorded which) from PBMCs. The receptors derive from a human donor with aplastic anemia.

This sequence joins TRBV5-1 and TRBJ2-7; TRBD1 might be the D (5 bases). The V end was cut by 5 bases, the J end by 2 bases, with 17 bases between. The CDR3 covers 15 residues. Looked up from germline, CDR1 is SGHRS and CDR2 is YFSETQ. CDR3 coding DNA: TGCGCCAGCAGTTTCAGGGTTTCCGATACCTACGAGCAGTACTTC. This encodes CASSFRVSDTYEQYF. Full variable domain (outside the CDR3, taken from reference TRBV5-1 and TRBJ2-7): KAGVTQTPRYLIKTRGQQVTLSCSPISGHRSVSWYQQTPGQGLQFLFEYFSETQRNKGNFPGRFSGRQFSNSRSEMNVSTLELGDSALYLCASSFRVSDTYEQYFGPGTRLTVT.

This clonotype was recorded only once. The V gene is TRBV7-9, the J gene TRBJ2-5, with 12 bases aligning to TRBD2. The CDR3 consists of 19 residues. After removal of 1 base from V and 1 base from J, the junction contained 10 bases not matched to a gene. The germline CDR1 and CDR2 sequences are SEHNR and FQNEAQ (reference sequence). As DNA, the CDR3 is TGTGCCAGCAGCTTAGGGGCTAGCGGGAGGGCGGGGTTCCAAGAGACCCAGTACTTC. Amino acid sequence: CASSLGASGRAGFQETQYF.

A remark on this clonotype: One end of the junction is discordant with germline, which a read error may explain. This chain connects TRBV19 to TRBJ1-2; the D is unclear. Germline lookup yields CDR1 LNHDA and CDR2 SQIVND (reference sequence). The CDR3 is 16 residues long. Written as DNA, the CDR3 is TGTGCCAGTAGTATTGAGCAGCGACGGACCAACTATGGCTACAACTTC. This gives the protein CASSIEQRRTNYGYNF.

This clonotype was seen ten or more times. The gene calls are TRBV5-1 and TRBJ2-1, with 8 bases matching TRBD1. Germline trimming cut 1 base from V and 2 bases from J; bases unmatched to any gene: 2. The CDR3 has 15 residues. Germline lookup yields CDR1 SGHRS and CDR2 YFSETQ. Here the CDR3 DNA reads TGCGCCAGCAGCTTGTCGACAGGGGCCTACAATGAGCAGTTCTTC. Its protein is CASSLSTGAYNEQFF.

The chain carries TRBV12-3 or TRBV12-4 and TRBJ2-7, with 8 bases aligning to TRBD2. V gave up 1 base and J gave up 6 bases; unmatched junction bases: 5. The CDR3 has 14 amino acids. CDR3 sequence reads: CASSLGAGVAEQYF. Written as DNA, the CDR3 is TGTGCCAGCAGTTTAGGAGCGGGAGTTGCCGAGCAGTACTTC.

This clonotype was picked up many times. The chain has TRBV24-1 and TRBJ1-1; D is uncertain. V gave up 3 bases and J gave up 1 base, with 11 bases separating them. The CDR3 totals 15 residues. Per germline, CDR1 KGHDR and CDR2 SFDVKD. Written as DNA, the CDR3 is TGTGCCACCAGTGATAACACAAATGGGAACACTGAAGCTTTCTTT. Translation: CATSDNTNGNTEAFF.

The V call is TRBV18, the J call TRBJ1-1; 8 bases line up with TRBD1. Germline V lookup: CDR1 KGHSH, CDR2 LQKENI. The length of the CDR3 is 16 residues. V lost 5 bases, J lost 1 base, and 9 bases stayed unmatched. The CDR3 is CASSSVPGTGNTEAFF. The DNA for the CDR3 is TGTGCCAGCTCATCCGTCCCCGGGACAGGGAACACTGAAGCTTTCTTT.

The chain employs TRBV10-3 and TRBJ1-1, with D unresolved. Per germline, CDR1 ENHRY and CDR2 SYGVKD. Trimming cost V 0 bases and J 3 bases, with 2 bases left between them. This CDR3 contains 12 residues. CDR3 amino acids: CAISESDTEAFF. The CDR3 bases are TGTGCCATCAGTGAGTCAGACACTGAAGCTTTCTTT.

This clonotype appeared a few times. A much more abundant neighbour one base away suggests this may be a read error. V usage is TRBV3-1 and J usage is TRBJ1-1, with a tentative D call TRBD1 (5 bases). CDR3 length equals 11 residues. The germline gives CDR1 LGHDT, CDR2 YNNKEL (reference sequence). V was pared by 5 bases and J by 13 bases, with 14 bases between. CDR3 loop: CASSDGGNGFF. CDR3 coding DNA: TGTGCCAGCAGCGACGGGGGGAATGGTTTCTTT. Full variable domain (missing parts from reference TRBV3-1 and TRBJ1-1): DTAVSQTPKYLVTQMGNDKSIKCEQNLGHDTMYWYKQDSKKFLKIMFSYNNKELIINETVPNRFSPKSPDKAHLNLHINSLELGDSAVYFCASSDGGNGFFGQGTRLTVV.

This chain uses TRBV7-9 with TRBJ2-1; 11 bases align to TRBD2. CDR1 and CDR2 from the germline V gene are SEHNR and FQNEAQ (reference sequence). V dropped 8 bases and J dropped 5; count of bases not matched to a gene: 5. The CDR3 has 14 amino acids. This chain's CDR3 is CASVAGGGNNEQFF. The CDR3 nucleotides are TGTGCCAGCGTAGCGGGAGGGGGAAACAATGAGCAGTTCTTC. Full variable domain (missing parts from reference TRBV7-9 and TRBJ2-1): DTGVSQNPRHKITKRGQNVTFRCDPISEHNRLYWYRQTLGQGPEFLTYFQNEAQLEKSRLLSDRFSAERPKGSFSTLEIQRTEQGDSAMYLCASVAGGGNNEQFFGPGTRLTVL.

This clonotype came up a few times. This chain links TRBV5-5 with TRBJ1-5; TRBD1 might be the D (6 bases). Germline values: CDR1 SGHKS, CDR2 YYEKEE (reference sequence). V was pared by 4 bases and J by 4 bases, with 12 bases between. The CDR3 is 14 amino acids. The CDR3, as DNA: TGTGCCAGCAGCCCCGGGACAACGAATCAGCCCCAGCATTTT. The encoded protein is CASSPGTTNQPQHF.

The rearrangement joins TRBV29-1 to TRBJ1-2, with D possibly TRBD1 on 5 matching bases. CDR1 is SQVTM and CDR2 is ANQGSEA in the germline V gene. Deletions cut 3 bases from V and 4 bases from J, with 15 bases between. This CDR3 spans 14 amino acids. CDR3: CSVEGVWGTYGYTF. The CDR3 DNA follows: TGCAGCGTTGAGGGGGTATGGGGGACCTATGGCTACACCTTC.

The J gene is TRBJ2-7, the V gene TRBV5-1; D may be TRBD1 (5 bases). CDR3 length equals 14 residues. Germline V lookup: CDR1 SGHRS, CDR2 YFSETQ. V was clipped by 0 bases and J by 2 bases, with 9 bases between them. The CDR3 sequence is CASSLAPQAYEQYF. Here the CDR3 DNA reads TGCGCCAGCAGCTTGGCCCCACAGGCCTACGAGCAGTACTTC.

The chain recombines TRBV5-4 with TRBJ2-2; 8 nucleotides line up with TRBD1. The V and J ends lost 5 bases and 15 bases, in that order; junction bases with no gene match: 3. The CDR3 contains 10 residues. In germline, CDR1 is SGHNT, CDR2 YYREEE (reference sequence). CDR3 coding DNA: TGTGCCAGCAGTACGGGACAGGTGTTTTTT. Its translation is CASSTGQVFF.

This clonotype has only a few counts. The chain joins TRBV20-1 to TRBJ2-3; 12 bases map to TRBD2. Trimming removed 3 bases from V and 5 bases from J; junction bases left unmatched: 3. CDR3 size: 14 residues. Germline V gene lookup returns CDR1 DFQATT and CDR2 SNEGSKA (reference sequence). The CDR3 bases are TGCAGTGCTAGCCGGACTAGCGGGGAAGATACGCAGTATTTT. Protein sequence: CSASRTSGEDTQYF.

The chain carries TRBV20-1 and TRBJ2-7, with 10 bases identical to TRBD1. V lost 0 bases and J lost 4; bases outside the gene matches: 6. The CDR3 contains 15 residues. Per the germline V gene, CDR1 is DFQATT and CDR2 is SNEGSKA (reference sequence). The CDR3: CSARDWTGGTYEQYF. The CDR3 nucleotides are TGCAGTGCTAGAGATTGGACAGGGGGTACGTACGAGCAGTACTTC.

This clonotype appeared many times. The chain employs TRBV4-1 and TRBJ2-5, with a tentative D call TRBD2 (5 bases). Trimming removed 2 bases from V and 9 bases from J, with 19 bases in between. CDR3 size: 15 residues. Germline V gene data show CDR1 as MGHRA and CDR2 as YSYEKL. The CDR3 reads CASSQTRAAREPQYF. As DNA, the CDR3 is TGCGCCAGCAGCCAAACTCGAGCGGCAAGAGAACCCCAGTACTTC.

Of note for this clonotype: Since the CDR3 does not end with the conserved phenylalanine or tryptophan, this likely comes from a read error. The gene calls are TRBV5-1 and TRBJ1-6; D is unclear. Trimming removed 1 base from V and 8 bases from J, with 7 bases in between. This CDR3 has 13 residues. Germline lookup yields CDR1 SGHRS and CDR2 YFSETQ. CDR3 sequence (DNA): TGCGCCAGCAGCTTGATCCGGGATTCACCCCTCCACCTT. This translates into CASSLIRDSPLHL.

This chain links TRBV5-5 with TRBJ1-2; D is undetermined. Trimming pared 2 bases from V and 4 bases from J, leaving 15 bases between. Looked up from germline, CDR1 is SGHKS and CDR2 is YYEKEE (reference sequence). The CDR3 extends over 15 amino acids. CDR3 DNA sequence: TGTGCCAGCAGCTTAGCAAGGGAAAGAATCTATGGCTACACCTTC. Its protein is CASSLARERIYGYTF.

This clonotype was seen many times. The V gene is TRBV7-3, the J gene TRBJ2-3; 13 positions agree with TRBD2. The CDR3 extends over 15 amino acids. After removal of 4 bases from V and 3 bases from J, the junction contained 1 base not matched to a gene. Per the germline V gene, CDR1 is SGHTA and CDR2 is FQGTGA. CDR3 sequence reads: CASSSGLAGTDTQYF. The CDR3 bases are TGTGCCAGCAGCTCGGGACTAGCGGGGACAGATACGCAGTATTTT.

The rearrangement links TRBV29-1 to TRBJ1-1; D is perhaps TRBD1 (5 bases). Germline V gene data show CDR1 as SQVTM and CDR2 as ANQGSEA. The CDR3 is 17 residues long. The V and J ends lost 4 bases and 3 bases respectively, with 24 bases between them. The CDR3 region is CSVVRDDLGDGYTEAFF. DNA of the CDR3: TGCAGCGTTGTTCGGGACGACCTCGGGGATGGCTACACTGAAGCTTTCTTT.